The rows below give T cell receptor beta chains drawn from one sample of a study of cytomegalovirus exposure and HLA in healthy donors. Repertoires were generated with immunoSEQ multiplex PCR, while TCRdb's copy carries only in-frame clones and drops some. This table holds 120,000 or so clones, 72% found once. Sequences were obtained from PBMCs. Every receptor here comes from a man aged 25-45 years in good health and CMV-seronegative. Both conserved end residues are part of each CDR3. The order of the fields is CDR3 DNA, CDR3 protein, clone size, J gene, D gene, V gene. A D gene is named only where the DNA matches it firmly. Expanded clones are given a class, and other clones once, few, many or no size at all.

CDR3 DNA: TGTGCCAGCAGCTTGGTCAGGTCGCCTAGCGGGGGGACCTACGAGCAGTACTTC; CDR3 protein: CASSLVRSPSGGTYEQYF; clone size: NA; J gene: TRBJ2-7; D gene: TRBD2; V gene: TRBV7-9
CDR3 DNA: TGTGCCAGCAGCACCAGGGTGTATAGCACTGAAGCTTTCTTT; CDR3 protein: CASSTRVYSTEAFF; clone size: NA; J gene: TRBJ1-1; D gene: NA; V gene: TRBV21-1
CDR3 DNA: TGTGCCACCGAGGGATTCAATGAGCAGTTCTTC; CDR3 protein: CATEGFNEQFF; clone size: NA; J gene: TRBJ2-1; D gene: NA; V gene: TRBV28
CDR3 DNA: TGTGCCAGCAGCCCCCACCCGAAGCTAGCGGGGCGAGATACGCAGTATTTT; CDR3 protein: CASSPHPKLAGRDTQYF; clone size: once; J gene: TRBJ2-3; D gene: TRBD2; V gene: TRBV7-9
CDR3 DNA: TGTGCCATCAGCGCGGACAGGAATGAAGCTTTCTTT; CDR3 protein: CAISADRNEAFF; clone size: NA; J gene: TRBJ1-1; D gene: TRBD1; V gene: TRBV10-3
CDR3 DNA: TGTGCCAGTAGTGTCGGAAGGGGCCTAGCCAAAAACATTCAGTACTTC; CDR3 protein: CASSVGRGLAKNIQYF; clone size: NA; J gene: TRBJ2-4; D gene: NA; V gene: TRBV19
CDR3 DNA: TGTGCCAGCAGCCAAGACGGGGTTGCCACTGAAGCTTTCTTT; CDR3 protein: CASSQDGVATEAFF; clone size: few; J gene: TRBJ1-1; D gene: NA; V gene: TRBV14
CDR3 DNA: TGCGCCAGCAGCCAAGAAACCGGGACAGGGACCTACGAGCAGTACTTC; CDR3 protein: CASSQETGTGTYEQYF; clone size: NA; J gene: TRBJ2-7; D gene: TRBD1; V gene: TRBV4-3
CDR3 DNA: TGTGCCAGCAGCTTGTCCAGGGGTTCCTACAATGAGCAGTTCTTC; CDR3 protein: CASSLSRGSYNEQFF; clone size: NA; J gene: TRBJ2-1; D gene: NA; V gene: TRBV7-3
CDR3 DNA: TGTGCCAGCAGCGTAGGGGGACAATTCACTGAAGCTTTCTTT; CDR3 protein: CASSVGGQFTEAFF; clone size: NA; J gene: TRBJ1-1; D gene: NA; V gene: TRBV9
CDR3 DNA: TGTGCCAGCAGTGTAGAGCCCAATCAGCCCCAGCATTTT; CDR3 protein: CASSVEPNQPQHF; clone size: NA; J gene: TRBJ1-5; D gene: NA; V gene: TRBV6-1
CDR3 DNA: TGTGCCAACCACCCAGGGGATGGAGGGGGCATGATCACTGAAGCTTTCTTT; CDR3 protein: CANHPGDGGGMITEAFF; clone size: NA; J gene: TRBJ1-1; D gene: TRBD1; V gene: TRBV2
CDR3 DNA: TGTGCCAGTAAGGGCGGGGATCAGCCCCAGCATTTT; CDR3 protein: CASKGGDQPQHF; clone size: NA; J gene: TRBJ1-5; D gene: NA; V gene: TRBV19
CDR3 DNA: TGTGCCAGCAGTGAGACAGGGGGCTTTGATGGCTACACCTTC; CDR3 protein: CASSETGGFDGYTF; clone size: few; J gene: TRBJ1-2; D gene: TRBD1; V gene: TRBV6-1
CDR3 DNA: TGCGCCAGCAGCTTGGTGGGACTAGCGGGGGCCACAGATACGCAGTATTTT; CDR3 protein: CASSLVGLAGATDTQYF; clone size: once; J gene: TRBJ2-3; D gene: TRBD2; V gene: TRBV5-1
CDR3 DNA: TGTGCCAGCAGCTTAGCGCTAAGGGGGCCCCATTACAATGAGCAGTTCTTC; CDR3 protein: CASSLALRGPHYNEQFF; clone size: NA; J gene: TRBJ2-1; D gene: TRBD1; V gene: TRBV7-6
CDR3 DNA: TGTGCCAGCAGTGTTCTAATTGGGACAGCCTCTGGAAACACCATATATTTT; CDR3 protein: CASSVLIGTASGNTIYF; clone size: once; J gene: TRBJ1-3; D gene: TRBD1; V gene: TRBV6-1